The T cell receptor beta chain described here comes from a study of blood T cell repertoires in COVID-19. Across the study: Acute and convalescent COVID-19 specimens originated in the United States, Italy and Spain. T cells, B-cell-depleted T cells, or PBMCs provided the cDNA or gDNA that served as material.

The CDR3 is 15 residues long. Trimming left V 6 bases short and J 5 bases short, with 17 bases between. The germline CDR1 and CDR2 sequences are KGHSH and LQKENI. Per the study methods: Quantification of nucleated cells was approximated via reference gene primer amplification. Clones were sequenced by immunoSEQ multiplex PCR, and TCRdb holds only the in-frame ones, with some missing. D and trimming were read from the DNA, whereas the V and J calls and clone size are those reported in that table. The sample carries some 120,000 clones, around 89% recorded once. This rearrangement joins TRBV18 to TRBJ1-5, with D hard to call. This clonotype was sampled from a man aged 65 to 79 with active or convalescent COVID-19. Sequencing was carried out using peripheral blood. The CDR3 spells CASSPAGALDQPQHF. The DNA of the CDR3 is TGTGCCAGCTCCCCCGCCGGAGCGCTGGATCAGCCCCAGCATTTT.